These 30 T cell receptor beta chains came from one sample sequenced in a study of blood T cell repertoires in COVID-19 (TCRdb year 2020). Library preparation used the immunoSEQ multiplex PCR assay. TCRdb took over this immuneACCESS table, retaining in-frame rearrangements with V and J assigned. Such tables are incomplete; in checked studies, under half of the missing clones stem from an unresolved V gene, and the remainder is unexplained. Across this sample there are approximately 200,000 clones, with more than 80% seen only once. The ten largest clones represent about 1.3% of the sample. Sequencing was carried out using PBMCs or T cells enriched from blood (not recorded which). Receptor source: a man aged 25 to 45 who had recovered from COVID-19.

This clone has only one observation. V is TRBV5-1 and J is TRBJ2-5; 7 nucleotides agree with TRBD2. This CDR3 has 14 amino acids. V gave up 3 bases and J gave up 2 bases; unmatched junction bases: 4. CDR1 and CDR2 (germline): SGHRS, YFSETQ. The CDR3 bases are TGCGCCAGCAGCTCGGGACTACCTCAAGAGACCCAGTACTTC. Translated, it gives CASSSGLPQETQYF. Supplemented by reference TRBV5-1 and TRBJ2-5, the full variable domain reads KAGVTQTPRYLIKTRGQQVTLSCSPISGHRSVSWYQQTPGQGLQFLFEYFSETQRNKGNFPGRFSGRQFSNSRSEMNVSTLELGDSALYLCASSSGLPQETQYFGPGTRLLVL.

The rearrangement uses TRBV4-3 and TRBJ2-7, with a possible D match to TRBD2 (7 bases). CDR1 and CDR2 (germline): LGHNA, YSLEER. Deletions cut 2 bases from V and 4 bases from J, with 18 bases between. There are 16 residues in the CDR3. CDR3 sequence (DNA): TGCGCCAGCAGCCAACTCTTTGGGGGGGGCAGGTACGAGCAGTACTTC. This gives the protein CASSQLFGGGRYEQYF.

This sequence joins TRBV7-2 and TRBJ2-3; D unresolved. The CDR3 sequence is 11 residues long. V was pared by 7 bases and J by 5 bases, with 7 bases between. CDR1 and CDR2 (germline): SGHTA, FQGNSA. For the CDR3, the DNA is TGTGCCAGCACCGCCGGAGATACGCAGTATTTT. As protein: CASTAGDTQYF. Full variable domain (rest looked up from reference TRBV7-2 and TRBJ2-3): GAGVSQSPSNKVTEKGKDVELRCDPISGHTALYWYRQSLGQGLEFLIYFQGNSAPDKSGLPSDRFSAERTGGSVSTLTIQRTQQEDSAVYLCASTAGDTQYFGPGTRLTVL.

This clone came up once. V is TRBV29-1 and J is TRBJ1-2; 7 bases map to TRBD1. Germline V gene sequence: CDR1 SQVTM, CDR2 ANQGSEA. J lost 4 bases, V lost 4 bases, and 12 bases had no gene match. The CDR3 length is 15 residues. The CDR3 sequence is CSVASLQGDRYGYTF. The CDR3, as DNA: TGCAGCGTTGCATCGCTGCAGGGGGACCGCTATGGCTACACCTTC.

V usage is TRBV29-1 and J usage is TRBJ2-5; the D gene is possibly TRBD1 (5 bases). Germline loops: CDR1 SQVTM, CDR2 ANQGSEA. The ends were cut back, 3 bases at V and 4 bases at J, with 12 bases in the middle. This CDR3 region has 13 residues. CDR3 DNA: TGCAGCGTTGAGTTCAGGGTGCGAGAGACCCAGTACTTC. It encodes CSVEFRVRETQYF.

The chain links TRBV5-5 to TRBJ2-1, with TRBD2 as a possible D gene (5 bases). V lost 1 base to trimming and J lost 5 bases, with 19 bases between them. Germline V gene data show CDR1 as SGHKS and CDR2 as YYEKEE (reference sequence). CDR3 length equals 17 residues. CDR3: CASSLRVSASPHNEQFF. Written as DNA, the CDR3 is TGTGCCAGCAGCTTGAGGGTTTCGGCTAGCCCCCACAATGAGCAGTTCTTC.

This CDR3 reads CASSVVSGRTGELFF. In nucleotides, the CDR3 is TGTGCCAGCAGCGTAGTGAGCGGGAGGACCGGGGAGCTGTTTTTT. This rearrangement joins TRBV9 to TRBJ2-2; 9 positions agree with TRBD2. CDR1 SGDLS and CDR2 YYNGEE come from the germline V gene. This CDR3 contains 15 residues. V was pared by 0 bases and J by 5 bases, with 2 bases of the junction left unmatched.

V is TRBV24-1 and J is TRBJ1-5; 7 positions agree with TRBD1. The germline V gene has CDR1 KGHDR and CDR2 SFDVKD. The J segment lost 5 bases and the V segment lost 4 bases, leaving 4 bases of the junction unmatched. This CDR3 has 14 amino acids. CDR3 sequence reads: CATSETGVHQPQHF. CDR3 DNA sequence: TGTGCCACCAGTGAAACAGGGGTTCATCAGCCCCAGCATTTT.

The genes are TRBV14 and TRBJ2-1; D is unresolved. The CDR3 has 15 residues. Germline CDR1 and CDR2: SGHDN and FVKESK. V lost 0 bases, J lost 1 base, and 7 bases lay in between. The CDR3 DNA is TGTGCCAGCAGCCAAGATGTGGCATCCTACAATGAGCAGTTCTTC. Protein: CASSQDVASYNEQFF.

The chain combines TRBV19 with TRBJ2-7; the match to TRBD1 covers 9 bases. CDR3 size: 14 residues. Germline V gives CDR1 LNHDA, CDR2 SQIVND (reference sequence). The trim removed 1 base at V and 5 bases at J, leaving 3 bases unmatched. As DNA, the CDR3 is TGTGCCAGTAGTATAGTCGGACAGGGGAACGAGCAGTACTTC. It is translated as CASSIVGQGNEQYF.

This chain uses TRBV15 with TRBJ2-7; the match to TRBD1 covers 10 bases. This CDR3 comprises 15 residues. Germline CDR1 LNHNV, CDR2 YYDKDF (reference sequence). V was pared by 6 bases and J by 3 bases, with 8 bases of the junction left unmatched. The CDR3 reads CATRGEGQGFYEQYF. CDR3 bases: TGTGCCACCAGAGGGGAGGGACAGGGGTTCTACGAGCAGTACTTC. Based on the CDR3 plus reference TRBV15 and TRBJ2-7, the full variable domain is DAMVIQNPRYQVTQFGKPVTLSCSQTLNHNVMYWYQQKSSQAPKLLFHYYDKDFNNEADTPDNFQSRRPNTSFCFLDIRSPGLGDTAMYLCATRGEGQGFYEQYFGPGTRLTVT.

The V and J genes are TRBV11-2 and TRBJ2-7; D may be TRBD2 (7 bases). The CDR3 is made up of 16 amino acids. V lost 5 bases, J lost 3 bases, and 20 bases lay in between. Per the germline V gene, CDR1 is SGHAT and CDR2 is FQNNGV. The DNA of the CDR3 is TGTGCCAGCAGCCGACTTTTAGGGGGGGGCCTCTACGAGCAGTACTTC. This translates into CASSRLLGGGLYEQYF.

The chain carries TRBV28 and TRBJ1-4; 9 positions agree with TRBD1. Trimming removed 8 bases from V and 5 bases from J; junction bases left unmatched: 3. The CDR3 is 13 amino acids. Germline CDR1 MDHEN, CDR2 SYDVKM. The CDR3: CASQGTGNEKLFF. In DNA, the CDR3 is TGTGCCAGCCAAGGGACAGGGAATGAAAAACTGTTTTTT.

The chain has TRBV5-6 and TRBJ1-1; D is perhaps TRBD1 (5 bases). Germline V gene data show CDR1 as SGHDT and CDR2 as YYEEEE. The CDR3 length is 15 residues. The V end lost 2 bases, the J end lost 0 bases, and 11 bases lay between the germline ends. The DNA for the CDR3 is TGTGCCAGCAGCTTAAGGGGCCTGTTGAACACTGAAGCTTTCTTT. Residues: CASSLRGLLNTEAFF.

The rearrangement links TRBV7-9 to TRBJ1-1; the D gene is possibly TRBD1 (5 bases). Between the trimmed V and J ends, which lost 6 bases and 2 bases, there was a span of 10 bases. Germline V lookup: CDR1 SEHNR, CDR2 FQNEAQ (reference sequence). The CDR3 is 13 amino acids. The CDR3 DNA sequence: TGTGCCAGCAGTGCGGGACCAAACACTGAAGCTTTCTTT. Protein sequence: CASSAGPNTEAFF.

This clone was recorded once. V usage is TRBV30 and J usage is TRBJ2-7; perhaps TRBD1 as D (6 bases). Per germline, CDR1 GTSNPN and CDR2 SVGIG (reference sequence). Deletions cut 0 bases from V and 7 bases from J, with 13 bases between. There are 13 residues in the CDR3. The CDR3, as DNA: TGTGCCTGGAGTGTAGTGCTAGGACAGGAGCAGTACTTC. Translation: CAWSVVLGQEQYF.

As concerns this clone: Other DNA sequences in the same sample also yield this CDR3. This chain uses TRBV27 with TRBJ2-7; 9 bases agree with TRBD2. The CDR3 is 15 amino acids. V shed 3 bases, J shed 1 base, and the junction held 4 bases outside the gene matches. The V gene's germline CDR1 is MNHEY and CDR2 SMNVEV (reference sequence). CDR3 in amino acids: CASSFGLAGSYEQYF. The CDR3 DNA reads as TGTGCCAGCAGTTTCGGGCTAGCGGGGTCCTACGAGCAGTACTTC.

This clone appeared a few times. The chain couples TRBV14 to TRBJ1-1, with D possibly being TRBD1 (5 bases). The V end was cut by 2 bases, the J end by 11 bases, with 15 bases between. Germline CDR1 is SGHDN and CDR2 is FVKESK. The CDR3 extends over 13 amino acids. Written as DNA, the CDR3 is TGTGCCAGCAGCCAATCACAGGCAATTGGGGCTTTCTTT. This codes for CASSQSQAIGAFF.

The chain links TRBV5-1 to TRBJ1-5; D unclear. Looked up from germline, CDR1 is SGHRS and CDR2 is YFSETQ. The CDR3 has 13 amino acids. V dropped 4 bases and J dropped 4 bases, with 9 bases sitting between them. CDR3 amino acids: CASSNGLNQPQHF. The CDR3 DNA is TGCGCCAGCAGCAATGGGCTAAATCAGCCCCAGCATTTT.

This CDR3 is CASSVGTSYGYTF. CDR3 coding DNA: TGTGCCAGCAGTGTGGGAACTAGCTATGGCTACACCTTC. This rearrangement joins TRBV2 to TRBJ1-2; D gene uncertain. CDR1 is SNHLY and CDR2 is FYNNEI in the germline V gene. The V end lost 4 bases, the J end lost 4 bases, and 10 bases lay between the germline ends. CDR3 length equals 13 residues.

The DNA of the CDR3 is TGTGCCAGCAGAGATAGAGAGGGCCTAGTGAACACTGAAGCTTTCTTT. Translating gives CASRDREGLVNTEAFF. J is TRBJ1-1 and V is TRBV2, with D uncertain. The CDR3 contains 16 residues. V gave up 6 bases and J gave up 0 bases, with 17 bases separating them. The V gene's germline CDR1 is SNHLY and CDR2 FYNNEI.

The chain carries TRBV6-2 or TRBV6-3 and TRBJ2-7; 9 nucleotides agree with TRBD1. Germline lookup yields CDR1 MNHEY and CDR2 SVGEGT. V was pared by 2 bases and J by 7 bases, with 15 bases of the junction left unmatched. CDR3 length: 17 residues. In nucleotides, the CDR3 is TGTGCCAGCAGTTACGGCGCCACAGGGGGCCTTGGAGAAGAGCAGTACTTC. This codes for CASSYGATGGLGEEQYF.

A remark on this clone: Mismatch with germline at one junction end may stem from a read error. The V and J genes are TRBV7-8 and TRBJ1-5; TRBD1 aligns across 9 bases. The germline V gene has CDR1 SGHVS and CDR2 FQNEAQ. The CDR3 totals 14 residues. CDR3 residues: CASSLGQGNQPQHF. CDR3 DNA sequence: TGTGCCAGCAGCTTGGGACAGGGCAACCAGCCCCAGCATTTT.

V is TRBV24-1 and J is TRBJ1-6; TRBD1 matches at 8 bases. Germline V gives CDR1 KGHDR, CDR2 SFDVKD. The V segment lost 6 bases and the J segment 10 bases; nucleotides outside the gene matches: 4. CDR3 length equals 13 residues. As DNA, the CDR3 is TGTGCCACCAGTCCAGGGGGCATATCACCCCTCCACTTT. This sequence encodes CATSPGGISPLHF.

J is TRBJ2-5 and V is TRBV7-9; no clear D. The CDR3 is 13 amino acids. The V gene's germline CDR1 is SEHNR and CDR2 FQNEAQ (reference sequence). Trimming left V 1 base short and J 7 bases short, with 10 bases between. The DNA for the CDR3 is TGTGCCAGCAGCTTAGTGGCGGTCCGGACCCAGTACTTC. It specifies CASSLVAVRTQYF.

The chain employs TRBV5-1 and TRBJ2-5; TRBD1 aligns across 7 bases. Germline trimming cut 4 bases from V and 2 bases from J; bases unmatched to any gene: 5. The germline V gene encodes CDR1 SGHRS and CDR2 YFSETQ. CDR3 size: 14 residues. The CDR3 loop reads CASSRGTVQETQYF. The CDR3 region has the DNA TGCGCCAGCAGCAGAGGGACAGTACAAGAGACCCAGTACTTC.

This clone was seen a few times. The chain recombines TRBV23-1 with TRBJ2-7; the match to TRBD1 covers 9 bases. TRBV23-1 is an open reading frame, and its role is uncertain. Trimming removed 7 bases from V and 3 bases from J; junction bases left unmatched: 10. This CDR3 is 15 amino acids long. The CDR3 nucleotides are TGCGCCAGCAACCGGGACAGGGAAAGCCTCTACGAGCAGTACTTC. Its protein product is CASNRDRESLYEQYF.

This clone appeared a few times. The chain links TRBV6-2 or TRBV6-3 to TRBJ2-5; 9 nucleotides match TRBD1. Germline CDR1 and CDR2: MNHEY and SVGEGT. After removal of 0 bases from V and 5 bases from J, the junction contained 10 bases not matched to a gene. This CDR3 has 17 amino acids. This CDR3 is CASSYSPDRGLGETQYF. The CDR3, as DNA: TGTGCCAGCAGTTACTCCCCTGACAGGGGGTTAGGGGAGACCCAGTACTTC.

In this sample, this clone turned up once. The chain has TRBV27 and TRBJ2-3; 8 bases match TRBD2. V shed 2 bases and J 3 bases; nucleotides not matched to a gene: 4. This CDR3 is 15 amino acids long. The germline gives CDR1 MNHEY, CDR2 SMNVEV (reference sequence). CDR3 in amino acids: CASSLAAGATDTQYF. The DNA of the CDR3 is TGTGCCAGCAGTTTAGCAGCGGGAGCGACAGATACGCAGTATTTT.

The V call is TRBV30, the J call TRBJ2-2; TRBD2 might be the D (6 bases). The CDR3 extends over 15 amino acids. Trimming removed 5 bases from V and 5 bases from J, with 18 bases in between. From germline, CDR1 is GTSNPN and CDR2 SVGIG (reference sequence). This CDR3 is CAWGARGGPTGELFF. The CDR3 bases are TGTGCCTGGGGGGCCCGAGGAGGGCCTACCGGGGAGCTGTTTTTT.